A single T cell receptor beta chain is shown here with its context. Its antigen is still unknown. Vbeta (60) and Jbeta (13) primers were used in the PCR. Sequencing was performed with immunoSEQ multiplex PCR; in TCRdb, only in-frame clones are kept and a portion is missing. The sample carries about 140,000 clones, more than 70% recorded once. This entry comes from a study of cytomegalovirus exposure and HLA in healthy donors. Overall study: Ancestry clustering placed around four fifths of under 450 genotyped donors in the Caucasian-associated cluster. Points from the study as a whole: Reports credit the classifier with highly specific, highly sensitive diagnosis of cytomegalovirus status. Segments of the TCR beta V type were, in most cases, productive about 87% or about 30% of the time in an earlier analysis. Some segments of the V type, notably TRBV6-2 and TRBV6-3, were excluded as indistinguishable.

Germline V lookup: CDR1 MNHEY, CDR2 SMNVEV (reference sequence). V shed 3 bases, J shed 6 bases, and the junction held 10 bases outside the gene matches. There are 16 residues in the CDR3. This TCR was sampled from a woman aged 40-49 years in good health and CMV-seronegative. The chain uses TRBV27 and TRBJ2-7; TRBD1 matches 11 bases. Sequencing input: PBMCs. CDR3 nucleotides: TGTGCCAGCAGTTTTCTCCTAGGACAGGGGGCTGTCGAGCAGTACTTC. Its translation is CASSFLLGQGAVEQYF.